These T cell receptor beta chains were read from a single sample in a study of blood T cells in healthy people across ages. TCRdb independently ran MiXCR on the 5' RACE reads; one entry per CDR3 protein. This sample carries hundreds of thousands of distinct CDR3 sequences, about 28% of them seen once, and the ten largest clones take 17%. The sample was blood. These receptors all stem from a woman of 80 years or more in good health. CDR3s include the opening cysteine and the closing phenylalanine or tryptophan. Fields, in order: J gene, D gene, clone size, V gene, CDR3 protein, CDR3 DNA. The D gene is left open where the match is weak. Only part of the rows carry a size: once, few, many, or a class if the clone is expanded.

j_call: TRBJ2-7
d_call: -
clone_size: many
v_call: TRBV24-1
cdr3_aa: CATSEAGTYEQYF
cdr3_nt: TGTGCCACCAGTGAAGCCGGGACTTACGAGCAGTACTTC

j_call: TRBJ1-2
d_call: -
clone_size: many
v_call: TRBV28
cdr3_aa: CASTPDGYGYTF
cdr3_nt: TGTGCCAGCACCCCGGACGGCTATGGCTACACCTTC

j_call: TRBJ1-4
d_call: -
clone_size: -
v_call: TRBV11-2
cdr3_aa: CASSLVLPRGEKLFF
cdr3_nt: TGTGCCAGCAGCTTAGTCTTGCCTCGGGGGGAAAAACTGTTTTTT

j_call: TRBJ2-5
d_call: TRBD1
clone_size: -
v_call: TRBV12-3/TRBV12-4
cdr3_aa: CASRIQGAGETQYF
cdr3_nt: TGTGCCAGCAGAATACAGGGGGCGGGTGAGACCCAGTACTTC

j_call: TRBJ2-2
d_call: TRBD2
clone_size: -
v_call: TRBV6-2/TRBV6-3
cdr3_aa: CASNIAGPTGELFF
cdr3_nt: TGTGCCAGCAACATAGCGGGGCCCACCGGGGAGCTGTTTTTT

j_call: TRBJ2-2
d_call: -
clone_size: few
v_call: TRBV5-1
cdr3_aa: CASSLVVGMNTGELFF
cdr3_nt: TGCGCCAGCAGCTTGGTGGTGGGGATGAACACCGGGGAGCTGTTTTTT

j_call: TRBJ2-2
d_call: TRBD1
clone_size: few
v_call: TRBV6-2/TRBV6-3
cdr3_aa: CASRRQGANTGELFF
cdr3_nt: TGTGCCAGCCGCCGACAGGGGGCAAACACCGGGGAGCTGTTTTTT

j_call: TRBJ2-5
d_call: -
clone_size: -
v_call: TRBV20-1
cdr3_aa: CSAPLKADQETQYF
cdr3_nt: TGCAGTGCACCCTTAAAGGCGGACCAAGAGACCCAGTACTTC

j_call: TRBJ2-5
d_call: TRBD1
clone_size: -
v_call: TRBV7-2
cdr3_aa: CASSPHRGRQETQYF
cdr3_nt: TGTGCCAGCAGCCCGCACAGGGGGAGGCAAGAGACCCAGTACTTC

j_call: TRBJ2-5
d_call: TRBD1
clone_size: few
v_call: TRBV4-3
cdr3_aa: CASSQDQGEFQETQYF
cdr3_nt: TGCGCCAGCAGCCAAGATCAGGGGGAATTCCAAGAGACCCAGTACTTC

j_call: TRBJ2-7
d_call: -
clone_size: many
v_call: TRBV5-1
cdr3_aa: CASSLTGSTKQYF
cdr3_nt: TGCGCCAGCAGCTTGACAGGGTCTACGAAGCAGTACTTC

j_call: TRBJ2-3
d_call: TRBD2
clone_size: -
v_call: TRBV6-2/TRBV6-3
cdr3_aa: CASSYLSGVTDTQYF
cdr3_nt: TGTGCCAGCAGTTACTTAAGCGGGGTGACAGATACGCAGTATTTT

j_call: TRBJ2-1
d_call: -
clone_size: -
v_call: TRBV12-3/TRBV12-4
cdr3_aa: CASSLSAGDQSYNEQFF
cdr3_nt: TGTGCCAGCAGTTTATCGGCAGGGGACCAGTCCTACAATGAGCAGTTCTTC

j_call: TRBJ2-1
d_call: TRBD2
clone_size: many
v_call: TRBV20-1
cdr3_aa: CSAGAGLEYEQFF
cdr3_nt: TGCAGTGCCGGGGCGGGACTAGAGTATGAGCAGTTCTTC